A single TCR beta chain is shown here with its context. This sample stems from a study of blood T cell repertoires in COVID-19. About the study: Whether acute or convalescent, the COVID-19 samples came from the United States, Italy and Spain.

Per the authors' pipeline: Estimation of nucleated cell counts relied on the amplification of reference gene primers. Using immunoSEQ multiplex PCR, the repertoire was profiled, and TCRdb retains in-frame clones only, with some absent. V and J calls plus clone size are reproduced from that table; the DNA served to infer D and trimming. Counted here are 91,000 or so clones, approximately 78% occurring once; the ten biggest clones make up around 7.2%. The sequenced sample consisted of peripheral blood. The source is a middle-aged man with active or convalescent COVID-19.

The chain's CDR3 is CASRGQGPRAYSPLHF. The DNA for the CDR3 is TGTGCCAGCAGGGGACAGGGCCCTAGGGCGTATTCACCCCTCCACTTT. This sequence joins TRBV2 and TRBJ1-6, with 9 bases fitting TRBD1. The germline V gene encodes CDR1 SNHLY and CDR2 FYNNEI. CDR3 size: 16 residues. V lost 6 bases to trimming and J lost 8 bases; unmatched junction nucleotides: 11.